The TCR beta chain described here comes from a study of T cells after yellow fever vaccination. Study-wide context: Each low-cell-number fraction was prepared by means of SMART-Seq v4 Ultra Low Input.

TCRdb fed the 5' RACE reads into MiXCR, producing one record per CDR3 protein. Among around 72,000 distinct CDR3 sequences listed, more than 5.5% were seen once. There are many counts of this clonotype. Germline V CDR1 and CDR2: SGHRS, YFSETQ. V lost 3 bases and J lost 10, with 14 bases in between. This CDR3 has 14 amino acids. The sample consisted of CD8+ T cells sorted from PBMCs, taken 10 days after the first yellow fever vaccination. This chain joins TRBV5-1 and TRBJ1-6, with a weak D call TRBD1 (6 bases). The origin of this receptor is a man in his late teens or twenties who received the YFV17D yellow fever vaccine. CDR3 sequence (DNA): TGCGCCAGCAGCTCGGGACATCAGGCCTCACCCCTCCACTTT. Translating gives CASSSGHQASPLHF.